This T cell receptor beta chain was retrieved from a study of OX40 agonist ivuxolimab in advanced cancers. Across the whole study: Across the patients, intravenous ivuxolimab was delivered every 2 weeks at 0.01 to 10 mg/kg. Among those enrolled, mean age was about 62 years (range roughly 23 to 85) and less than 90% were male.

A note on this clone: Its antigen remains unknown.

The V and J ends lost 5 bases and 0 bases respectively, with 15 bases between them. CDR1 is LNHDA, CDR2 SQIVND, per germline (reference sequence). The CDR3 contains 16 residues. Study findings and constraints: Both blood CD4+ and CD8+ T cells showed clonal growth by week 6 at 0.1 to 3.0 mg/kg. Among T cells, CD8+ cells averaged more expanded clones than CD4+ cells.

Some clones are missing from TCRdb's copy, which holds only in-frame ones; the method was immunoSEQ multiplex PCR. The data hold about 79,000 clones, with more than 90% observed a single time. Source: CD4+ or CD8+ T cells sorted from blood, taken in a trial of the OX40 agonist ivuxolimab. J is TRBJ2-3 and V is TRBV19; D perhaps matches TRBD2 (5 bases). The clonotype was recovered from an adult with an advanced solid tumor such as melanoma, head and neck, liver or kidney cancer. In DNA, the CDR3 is TGTGCCAGTAGTCCAAGGTTTCGGGGTAGCACAGATACGCAGTATTTT. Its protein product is CASSPRFRGSTDTQYF.